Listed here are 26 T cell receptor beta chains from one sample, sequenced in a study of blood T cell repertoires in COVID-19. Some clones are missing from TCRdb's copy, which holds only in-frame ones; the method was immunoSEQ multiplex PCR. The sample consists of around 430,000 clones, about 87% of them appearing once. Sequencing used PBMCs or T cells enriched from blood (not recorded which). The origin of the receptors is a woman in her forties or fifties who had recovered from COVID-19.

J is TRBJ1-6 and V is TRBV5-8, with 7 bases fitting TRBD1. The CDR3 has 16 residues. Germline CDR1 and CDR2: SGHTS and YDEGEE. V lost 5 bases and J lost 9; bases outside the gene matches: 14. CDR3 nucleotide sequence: TGTGCCAGCAGACCCCGGACAGGTCTATCCGGTTCACCCCTCCACTTT. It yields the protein CASRPRTGLSGSPLHF.

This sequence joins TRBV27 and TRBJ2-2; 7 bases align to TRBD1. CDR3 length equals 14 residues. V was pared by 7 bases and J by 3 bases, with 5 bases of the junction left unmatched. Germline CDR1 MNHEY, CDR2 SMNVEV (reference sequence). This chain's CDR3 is CASKPQGDTGELFF. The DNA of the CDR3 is TGTGCCAGCAAACCCCAGGGGGACACCGGGGAGCTGTTTTTT.

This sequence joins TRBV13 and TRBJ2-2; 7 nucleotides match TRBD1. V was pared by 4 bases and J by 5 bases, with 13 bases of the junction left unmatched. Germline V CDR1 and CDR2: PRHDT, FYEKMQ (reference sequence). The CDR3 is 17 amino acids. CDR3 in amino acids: CASSSPGQAVGTGELFF. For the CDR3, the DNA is TGTGCCAGCAGCTCCCCCGGACAGGCGGTTGGGACCGGGGAGCTGTTTTTT.

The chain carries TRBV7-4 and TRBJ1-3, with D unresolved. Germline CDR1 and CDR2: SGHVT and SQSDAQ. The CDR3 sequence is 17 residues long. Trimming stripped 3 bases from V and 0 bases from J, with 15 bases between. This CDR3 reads CASSLRTVRNSGNTIYF. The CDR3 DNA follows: TGTGCCAGCAGCTTGAGGACTGTCAGAAACTCTGGAAACACCATATATTTT.

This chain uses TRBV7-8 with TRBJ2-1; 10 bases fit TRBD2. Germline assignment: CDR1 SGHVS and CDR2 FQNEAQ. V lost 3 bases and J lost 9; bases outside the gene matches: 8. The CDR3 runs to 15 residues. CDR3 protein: CASSLSVAGGGEQFF. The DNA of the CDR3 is TGTGCCAGCAGCTTGAGCGTAGCGGGGGGTGGTGAGCAGTTCTTC.

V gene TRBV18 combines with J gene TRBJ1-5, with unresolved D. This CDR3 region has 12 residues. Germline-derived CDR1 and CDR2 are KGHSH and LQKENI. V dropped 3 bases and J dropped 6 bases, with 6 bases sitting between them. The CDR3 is CASSPEGQPQHF. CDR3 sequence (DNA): TGTGCCAGCTCACCCGAGGGTCAGCCCCAGCATTTT.

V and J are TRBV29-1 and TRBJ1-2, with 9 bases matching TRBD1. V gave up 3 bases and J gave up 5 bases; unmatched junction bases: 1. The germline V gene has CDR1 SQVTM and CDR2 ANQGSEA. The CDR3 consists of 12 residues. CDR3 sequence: CSVDGTGYGYTF. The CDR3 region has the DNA TGCAGCGTTGACGGGACAGGGTATGGCTACACCTTC.

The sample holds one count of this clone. For the CDR3, the DNA is TGTGCCAGCAGCCAACTGCGGGGGGGCACCGGGGAGCTGTTTTTT. This gives the protein CASSQLRGGTGELFF. This chain connects TRBV28 to TRBJ2-2; 9 bases align to TRBD2. The junction had 6 bases not matched to a gene; V was cut back by 6 bases and J by 4 bases. CDR3 length: 15 residues. Germline V gene sequence: CDR1 MDHEN, CDR2 SYDVKM.

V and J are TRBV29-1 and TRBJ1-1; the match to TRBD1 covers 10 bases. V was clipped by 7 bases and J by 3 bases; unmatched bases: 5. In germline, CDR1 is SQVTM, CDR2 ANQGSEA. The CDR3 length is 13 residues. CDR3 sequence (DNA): TGCAGCGGAGACAGGGGGCGGGACACTGAAGCTTTCTTT. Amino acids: CSGDRGRDTEAFF.

The CDR3 DNA reads TGCAGCGTTGTGGGCAGGGCGAACACTGAAGCTTTCTTT. Encoded protein: CSVVGRANTEAFF. The chain joins TRBV29-1 to TRBJ1-1; possibly TRBD1 for D (5 bases). This CDR3 has 13 residues. From germline, CDR1 is SQVTM and CDR2 ANQGSEA. Trimming stripped 4 bases from V and 1 base from J, with 10 bases between.

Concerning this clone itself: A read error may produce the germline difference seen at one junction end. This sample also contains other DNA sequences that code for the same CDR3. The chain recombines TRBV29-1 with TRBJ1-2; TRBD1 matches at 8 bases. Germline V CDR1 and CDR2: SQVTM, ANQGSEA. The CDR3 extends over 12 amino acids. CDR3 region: CSVEGQGYGYTF. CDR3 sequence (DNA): TGCAGCGTAGAAGGACAGGGCTATGGCTACACCTTC.

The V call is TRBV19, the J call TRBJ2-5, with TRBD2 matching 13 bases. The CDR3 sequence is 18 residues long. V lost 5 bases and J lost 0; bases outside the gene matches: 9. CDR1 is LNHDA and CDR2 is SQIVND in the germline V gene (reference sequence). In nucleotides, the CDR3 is TGTGCCAGTAGTCCAATGACTAGCGGGGGGAAGTACCAAGAGACCCAGTACTTC. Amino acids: CASSPMTSGGKYQETQYF.

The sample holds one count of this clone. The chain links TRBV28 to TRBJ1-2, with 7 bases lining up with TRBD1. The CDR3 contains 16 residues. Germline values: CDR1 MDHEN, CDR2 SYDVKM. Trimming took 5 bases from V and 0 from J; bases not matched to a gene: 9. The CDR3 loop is CASSPGGTPPNYGYTF. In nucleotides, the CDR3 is TGTGCCAGCAGTCCAGGGGGGACTCCCCCTAACTATGGCTACACCTTC.

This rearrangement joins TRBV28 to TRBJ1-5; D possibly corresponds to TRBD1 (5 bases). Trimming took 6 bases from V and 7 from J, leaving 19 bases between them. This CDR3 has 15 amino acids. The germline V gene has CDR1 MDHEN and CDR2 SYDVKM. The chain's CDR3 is CASSPRGVLEQPQHF. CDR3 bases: TGTGCCAGCAGCCCTCGGGGGGTACTAGAACAGCCCCAGCATTTT.

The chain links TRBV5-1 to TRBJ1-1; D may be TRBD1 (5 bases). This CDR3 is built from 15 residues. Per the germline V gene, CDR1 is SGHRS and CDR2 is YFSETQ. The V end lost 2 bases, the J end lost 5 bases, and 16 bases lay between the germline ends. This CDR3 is CASSFAVAGMTEAFF. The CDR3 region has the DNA TGCGCCAGCAGCTTCGCTGTCGCAGGGATGACTGAAGCTTTCTTT.

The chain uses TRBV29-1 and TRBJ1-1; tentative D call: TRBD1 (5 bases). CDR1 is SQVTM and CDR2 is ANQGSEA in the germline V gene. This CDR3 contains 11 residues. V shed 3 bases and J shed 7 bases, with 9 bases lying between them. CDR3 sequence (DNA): TGCAGCGTTGACTGGGACTATGAAGCTTTCTTT. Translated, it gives CSVDWDYEAFF.

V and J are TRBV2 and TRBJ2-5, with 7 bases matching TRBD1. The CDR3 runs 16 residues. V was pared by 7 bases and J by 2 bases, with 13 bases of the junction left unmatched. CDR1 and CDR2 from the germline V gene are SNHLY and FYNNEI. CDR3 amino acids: CASTPPRRDRQETQYF. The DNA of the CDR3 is TGTGCCAGCACACCGCCACGCCGGGACAGACAAGAGACCCAGTACTTC.

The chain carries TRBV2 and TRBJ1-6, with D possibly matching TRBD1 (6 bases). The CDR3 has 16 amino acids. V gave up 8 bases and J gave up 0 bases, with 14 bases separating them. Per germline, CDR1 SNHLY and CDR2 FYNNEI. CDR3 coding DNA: TGTGCCAGCGCGGGAGGGGGGAGCTCCTATAATTCACCCCTCCACTTT. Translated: CASAGGGSSYNSPLHF.

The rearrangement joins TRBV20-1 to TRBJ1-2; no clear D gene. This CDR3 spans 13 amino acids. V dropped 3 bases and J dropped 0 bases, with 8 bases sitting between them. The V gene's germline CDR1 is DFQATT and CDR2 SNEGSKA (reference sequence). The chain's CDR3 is CSASVSANYGYTF. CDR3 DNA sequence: TGCAGTGCTAGTGTCAGTGCTAACTATGGCTACACCTTC.

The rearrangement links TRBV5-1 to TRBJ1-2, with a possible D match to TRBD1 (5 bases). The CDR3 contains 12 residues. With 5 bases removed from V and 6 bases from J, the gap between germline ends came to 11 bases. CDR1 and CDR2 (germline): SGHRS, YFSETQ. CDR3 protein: CASRGGADGYTF. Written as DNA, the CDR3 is TGCGCCAGCAGAGGAGGGGCTGATGGCTACACCTTC.

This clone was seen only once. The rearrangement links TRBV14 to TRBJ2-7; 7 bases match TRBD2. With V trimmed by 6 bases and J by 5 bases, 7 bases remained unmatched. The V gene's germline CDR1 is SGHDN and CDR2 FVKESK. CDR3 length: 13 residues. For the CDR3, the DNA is TGTGCCAGCAGTCGGGGAGGGGCGAACGAGCAGTACTTC. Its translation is CASSRGGANEQYF.

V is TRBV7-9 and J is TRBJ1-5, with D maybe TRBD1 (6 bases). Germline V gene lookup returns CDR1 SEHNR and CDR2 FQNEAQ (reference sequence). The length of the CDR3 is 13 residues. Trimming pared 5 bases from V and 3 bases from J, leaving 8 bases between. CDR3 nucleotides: TGTGCCAGCAGCACAGGGAACAATCAGCCCCAGCATTTT. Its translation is CASSTGNNQPQHF.

CDR3 amino acids: CASSSPRDSVYTIYF. The CDR3 DNA follows: TGTGCCAGCAGTTCGCCCCGGGACAGCGTGTACACCATATATTTT. The chain recombines TRBV6-5 with TRBJ1-3; 7 bases map to TRBD1. This CDR3 comprises 15 residues. Germline CDR1 reads MNHEY; CDR2 reads SVGAGI. V shed 4 bases, J shed 8 bases, and the junction held 11 bases outside the gene matches.

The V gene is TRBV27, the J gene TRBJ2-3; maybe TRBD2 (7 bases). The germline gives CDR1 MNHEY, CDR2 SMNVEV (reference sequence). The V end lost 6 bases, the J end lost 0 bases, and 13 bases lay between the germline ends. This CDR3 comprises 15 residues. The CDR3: CASRDRGASTDTQYF. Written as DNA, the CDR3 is TGTGCCAGCAGAGATCGGGGGGCGAGCACAGATACGCAGTATTTT.

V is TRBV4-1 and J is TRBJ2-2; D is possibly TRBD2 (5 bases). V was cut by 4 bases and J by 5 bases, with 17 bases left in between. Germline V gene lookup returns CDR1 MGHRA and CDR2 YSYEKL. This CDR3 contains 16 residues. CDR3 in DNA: TGCGCCAGCAGCCCGGTCTCCGGGGTTCGGACCGGGGAGCTGTTTTTT. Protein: CASSPVSGVRTGELFF.

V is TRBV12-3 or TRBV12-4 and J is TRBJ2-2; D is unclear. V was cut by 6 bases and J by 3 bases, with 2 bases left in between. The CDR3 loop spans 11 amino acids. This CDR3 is CASSYTGELFF. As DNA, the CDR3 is TGTGCCAGCAGCTACACCGGGGAGCTGTTTTTT.